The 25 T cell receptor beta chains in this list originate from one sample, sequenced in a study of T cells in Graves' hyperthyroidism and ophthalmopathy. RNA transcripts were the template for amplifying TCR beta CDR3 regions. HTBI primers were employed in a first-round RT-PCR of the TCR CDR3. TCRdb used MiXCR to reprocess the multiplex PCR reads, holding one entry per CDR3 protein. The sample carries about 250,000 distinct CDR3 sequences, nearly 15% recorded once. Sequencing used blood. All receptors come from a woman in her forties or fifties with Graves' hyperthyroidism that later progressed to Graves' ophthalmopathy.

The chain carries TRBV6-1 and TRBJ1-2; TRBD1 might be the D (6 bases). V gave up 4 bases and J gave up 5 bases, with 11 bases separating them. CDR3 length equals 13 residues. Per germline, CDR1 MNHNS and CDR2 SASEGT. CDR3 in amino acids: CASSVRQEYGYTF. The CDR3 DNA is TGTGCCAGCAGTGTGAGACAGGAATATGGCTACACCTTC.

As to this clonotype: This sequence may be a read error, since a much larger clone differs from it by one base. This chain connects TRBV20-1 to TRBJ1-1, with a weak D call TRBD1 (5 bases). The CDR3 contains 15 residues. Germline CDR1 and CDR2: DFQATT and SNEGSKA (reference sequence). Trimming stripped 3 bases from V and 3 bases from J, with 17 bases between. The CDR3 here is CSARRRGGLDTEAFF. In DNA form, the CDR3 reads TGCAGTGCTAGGAGGAGGGGCGGATTGGACACTGAAGCTTTCTTT.

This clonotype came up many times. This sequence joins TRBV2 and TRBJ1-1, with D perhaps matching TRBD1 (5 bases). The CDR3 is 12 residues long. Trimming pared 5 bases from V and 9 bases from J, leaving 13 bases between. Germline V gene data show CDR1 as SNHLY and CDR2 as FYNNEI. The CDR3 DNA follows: TGTGCCAGCAGTCCTCAGGGATTTCAAGCTTTCTTT. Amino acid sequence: CASSPQGFQAFF.

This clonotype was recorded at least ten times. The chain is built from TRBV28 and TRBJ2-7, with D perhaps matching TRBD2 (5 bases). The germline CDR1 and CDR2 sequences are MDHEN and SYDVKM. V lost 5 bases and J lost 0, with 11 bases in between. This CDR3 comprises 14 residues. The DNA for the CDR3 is TGTGCCAGCAGTATCTTCCGGGACTCCTACGAGCAGTACTTC. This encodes CASSIFRDSYEQYF.

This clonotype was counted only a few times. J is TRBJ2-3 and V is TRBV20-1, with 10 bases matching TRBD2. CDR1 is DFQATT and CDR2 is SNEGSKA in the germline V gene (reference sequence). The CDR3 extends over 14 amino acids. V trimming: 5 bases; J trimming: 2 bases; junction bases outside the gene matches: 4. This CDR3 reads CSAPAGGNTDTQYF. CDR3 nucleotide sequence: TGCAGTGCTCCAGCGGGAGGGAACACAGATACGCAGTATTTT.

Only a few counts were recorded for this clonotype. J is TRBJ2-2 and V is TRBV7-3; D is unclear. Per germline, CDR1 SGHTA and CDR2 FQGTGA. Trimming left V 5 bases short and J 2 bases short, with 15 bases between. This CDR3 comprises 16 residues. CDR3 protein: CASSTFAASNTGELFF. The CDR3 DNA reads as TGTGCCAGCAGCACATTTGCGGCATCAAACACCGGGGAGCTGTTTTTT.

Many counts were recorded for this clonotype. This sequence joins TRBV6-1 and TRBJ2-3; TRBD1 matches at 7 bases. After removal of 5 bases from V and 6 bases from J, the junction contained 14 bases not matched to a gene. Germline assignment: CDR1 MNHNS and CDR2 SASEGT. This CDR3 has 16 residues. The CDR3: CASSSPRRDRADTQYF. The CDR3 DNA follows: TGTGCCAGCAGTTCCCCCCGACGGGACAGAGCGGATACGCAGTATTTT.

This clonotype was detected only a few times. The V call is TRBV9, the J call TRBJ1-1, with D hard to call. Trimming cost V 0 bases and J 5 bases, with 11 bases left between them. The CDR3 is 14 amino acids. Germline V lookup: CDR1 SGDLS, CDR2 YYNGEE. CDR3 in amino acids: CASSVVPWSTEAFF. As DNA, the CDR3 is TGTGCCAGCAGCGTAGTCCCCTGGAGTACTGAAGCTTTCTTT. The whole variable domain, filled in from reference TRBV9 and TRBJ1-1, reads DSGVTQTPKHLITATGQRVTLRCSPRSGDLSVYWYQQSLDQGLQFLIQYYNGEERAKGNILERFSAQQFPDLHSELNLSSLELGDSALYFCASSVVPWSTEAFFGQGTRLTVV.

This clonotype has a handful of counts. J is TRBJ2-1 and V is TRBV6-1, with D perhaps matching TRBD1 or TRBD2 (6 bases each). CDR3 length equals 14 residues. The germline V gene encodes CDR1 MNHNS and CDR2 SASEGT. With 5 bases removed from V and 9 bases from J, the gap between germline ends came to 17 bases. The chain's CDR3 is CASSTIGPGAEQFF. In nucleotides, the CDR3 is TGTGCCAGCAGTACCATAGGGCCGGGGGCTGAGCAGTTCTTC.

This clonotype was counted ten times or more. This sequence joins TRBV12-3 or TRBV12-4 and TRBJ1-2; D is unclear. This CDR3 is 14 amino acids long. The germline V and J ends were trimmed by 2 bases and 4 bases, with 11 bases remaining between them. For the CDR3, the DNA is TGTGCCAGCAGTTTACGACATCGGACCTATGGCTACACCTTC. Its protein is CASSLRHRTYGYTF.

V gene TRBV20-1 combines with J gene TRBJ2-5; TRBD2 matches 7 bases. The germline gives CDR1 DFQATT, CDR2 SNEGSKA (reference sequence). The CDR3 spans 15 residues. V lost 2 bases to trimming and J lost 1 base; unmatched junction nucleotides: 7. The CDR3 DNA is TGCAGTGCTAGAATCAACGGGAGGCCCCAAGAGACCCAGTACTTC. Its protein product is CSARINGRPQETQYF.

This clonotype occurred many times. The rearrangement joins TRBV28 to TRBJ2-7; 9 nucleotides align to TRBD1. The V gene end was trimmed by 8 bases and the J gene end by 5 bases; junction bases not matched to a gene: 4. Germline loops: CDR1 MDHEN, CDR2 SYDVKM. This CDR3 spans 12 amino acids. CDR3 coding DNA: TGTGCCAGCCTACAGGGGGCGAACGAGCAGTACTTC. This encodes CASLQGANEQYF.

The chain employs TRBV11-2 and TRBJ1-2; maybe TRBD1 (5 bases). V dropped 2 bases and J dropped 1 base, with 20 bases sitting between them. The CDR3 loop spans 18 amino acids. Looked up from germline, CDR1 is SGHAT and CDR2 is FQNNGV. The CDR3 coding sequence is TGTGCCAGCAGCTTAACAGTCCCCCAGGGCCCTATTAACTATGGCTACACCTTC. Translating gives CASSLTVPQGPINYGYTF.

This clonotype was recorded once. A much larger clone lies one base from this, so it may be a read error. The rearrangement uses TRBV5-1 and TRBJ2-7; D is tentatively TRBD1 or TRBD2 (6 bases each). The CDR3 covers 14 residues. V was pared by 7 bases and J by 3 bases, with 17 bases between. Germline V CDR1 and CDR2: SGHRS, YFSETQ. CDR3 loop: CASGVAGTLYEQYF. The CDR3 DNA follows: TGCGCCAGCGGCGTCGCGGGGACACTCTACGAGCAGTACTTC.

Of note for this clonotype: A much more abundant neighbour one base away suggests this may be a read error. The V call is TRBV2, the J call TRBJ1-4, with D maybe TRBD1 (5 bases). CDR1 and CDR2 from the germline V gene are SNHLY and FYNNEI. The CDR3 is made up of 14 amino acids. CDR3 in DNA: TGTGCCCGCAGTGAAGGGGTCCGCGGGGAAAAACTGTTTTTT. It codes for CARSEGVRGEKLFF. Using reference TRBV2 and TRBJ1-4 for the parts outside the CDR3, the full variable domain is EPEVTQTPSHQVTQMGQEVILRCVPISNHLYFYWYRQILGQKVEFLVSFYNNEISEKSEIFDDQFSVERPDGSNFTLKIRSTKLEDSAMYFCARSEGVRGEKLFFGSGTQLSVL.

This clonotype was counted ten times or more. The CDR3 nucleotides are TGTGCCAGCAGCAGGGGACAGGGGAATGAGCAGTTCTTC. Translation: CASSRGQGNEQFF. The rearrangement links TRBV28 to TRBJ2-1, with 10 bases fitting TRBD1. Germline V gives CDR1 MDHEN, CDR2 SYDVKM. The CDR3 runs 13 residues. The junction had 3 bases not matched to a gene; V was cut back by 6 bases and J by 7 bases. Drawing the rest from reference TRBV28 and TRBJ2-1, the complete variable domain is DVKVTQSSRYLVKRTGEKVFLECVQDMDHENMFWYRQDPGLGLRLIYFSYDVKMKEKGDIPEGYSVSREKKERFSLILESASTNQTSMYLCASSRGQGNEQFFGPGTRLTVL.

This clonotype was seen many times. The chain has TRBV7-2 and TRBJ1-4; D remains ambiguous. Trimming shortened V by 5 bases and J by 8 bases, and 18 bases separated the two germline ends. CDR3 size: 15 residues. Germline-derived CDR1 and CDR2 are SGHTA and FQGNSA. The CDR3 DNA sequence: TGTGCCAGCAGCGTAGGCCGGGTCCCGAGGGAAAAACTGTTTTTT. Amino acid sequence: CASSVGRVPREKLFF. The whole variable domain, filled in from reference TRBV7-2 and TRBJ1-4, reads GAGVSQSPSNKVTEKGKDVELRCDPISGHTALYWYRQSLGQGLEFLIYFQGNSAPDKSGLPSDRFSAERTGGSVSTLTIQRTQQEDSAVYLCASSVGRVPREKLFFGSGTQLSVL.

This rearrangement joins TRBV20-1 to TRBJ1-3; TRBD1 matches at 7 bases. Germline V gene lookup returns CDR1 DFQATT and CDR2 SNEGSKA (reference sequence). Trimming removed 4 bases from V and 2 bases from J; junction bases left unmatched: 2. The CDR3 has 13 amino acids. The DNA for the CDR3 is TGCAGTGCTATTAGGGGGCCTGGAAACACCATATATTTT. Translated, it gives CSAIRGPGNTIYF.

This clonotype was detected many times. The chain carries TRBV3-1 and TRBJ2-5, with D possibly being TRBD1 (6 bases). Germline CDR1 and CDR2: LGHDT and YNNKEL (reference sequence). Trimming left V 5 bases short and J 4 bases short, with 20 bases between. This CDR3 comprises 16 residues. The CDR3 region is CASSRGLGAISETQYF. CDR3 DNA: TGTGCCAGCAGCAGAGGTCTGGGGGCGATCTCAGAGACCCAGTACTTC.

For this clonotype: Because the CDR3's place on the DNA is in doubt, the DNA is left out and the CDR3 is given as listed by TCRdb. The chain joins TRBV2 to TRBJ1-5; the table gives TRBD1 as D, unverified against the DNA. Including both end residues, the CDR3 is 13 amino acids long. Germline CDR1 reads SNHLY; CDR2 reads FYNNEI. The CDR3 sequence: CASILGGNQPQHF.

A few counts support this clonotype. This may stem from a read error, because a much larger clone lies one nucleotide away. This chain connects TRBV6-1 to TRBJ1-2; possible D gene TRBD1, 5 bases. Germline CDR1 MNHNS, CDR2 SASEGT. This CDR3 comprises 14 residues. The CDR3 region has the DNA TGTGCCGGCAGTGAAGCTTGGCAGGGCTATGGCTACACCTTC. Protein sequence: CAGSEAWQGYGYTF.

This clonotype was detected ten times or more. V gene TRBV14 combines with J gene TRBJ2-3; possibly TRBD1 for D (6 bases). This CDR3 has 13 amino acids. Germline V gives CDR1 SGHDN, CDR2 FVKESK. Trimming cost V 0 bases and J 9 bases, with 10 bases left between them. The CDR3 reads CASSQDRRGTQYF. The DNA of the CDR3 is TGTGCCAGCAGCCAAGATAGAAGGGGGACGCAGTATTTT.

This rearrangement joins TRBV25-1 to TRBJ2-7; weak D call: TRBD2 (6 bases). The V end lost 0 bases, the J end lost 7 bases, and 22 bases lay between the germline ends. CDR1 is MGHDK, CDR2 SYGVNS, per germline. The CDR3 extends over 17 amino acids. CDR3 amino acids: CASSEYIQVGSAGEQYF. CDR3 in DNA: TGTGCCAGCAGTGAATATATTCAGGTGGGCAGCGCGGGGGAGCAGTACTTC.

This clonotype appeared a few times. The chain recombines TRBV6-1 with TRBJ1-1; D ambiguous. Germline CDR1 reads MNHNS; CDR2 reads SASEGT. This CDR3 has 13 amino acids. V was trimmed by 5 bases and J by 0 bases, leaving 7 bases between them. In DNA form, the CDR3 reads TGTGCCAGCAGTATACAGATGAACACTGAAGCTTTCTTT. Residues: CASSIQMNTEAFF.

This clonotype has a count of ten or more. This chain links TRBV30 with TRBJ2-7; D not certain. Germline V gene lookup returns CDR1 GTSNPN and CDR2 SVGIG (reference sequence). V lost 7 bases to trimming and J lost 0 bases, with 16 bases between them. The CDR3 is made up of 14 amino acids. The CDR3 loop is CASPPDRYSYEQYF. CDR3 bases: TGTGCCTCACCCCCGGACCGTTACTCCTACGAGCAGTACTTC.